The TCR beta chain described here comes from a study of shared clonotypes between healthy human individuals. This CDR3 is 16 amino acids long. The trim removed 3 bases at V and 1 base at J, leaving 6 bases unmatched. CDR1 is MDHEN and CDR2 is SYDVKM in the germline V gene. Deep-level assay runs were performed. The unsorted PBMC replicate PCRs were performed with approximately 300 ng DNA, some 30,000 T cell genomes. The data were produced by immunoSEQ multiplex PCR, yet TCRdb's version contains in-frame clones alone and is incomplete. Counted here are hundreds of thousands of clones, 70% to 80% occurring once; the ten biggest clones make up 10% to 15%.

The chain joins TRBV28 to TRBJ1-5; 7 bases align to TRBD1. The sequence came from a woman aged 40 to 55 in good health. Some clones in this sample may be carry-over from other donors' samples. Sequenced input: PBMCs. In nucleotides, the CDR3 is TGTGCCAGCAGTTTTTATGGGGACAGAAGCAATCAGCCCCAGCATTTT. It codes for CASSFYGDRSNQPQHF. The full variable domain, completed using reference TRBV28 and TRBJ1-5, is DVKVTQSSRYLVKRTGEKVFLECVQDMDHENMFWYRQDPGLGLRLIYFSYDVKMKEKGDIPEGYSVSREKKERFSLILESASTNQTSMYLCASSFYGDRSNQPQHFGDGTRLSIL.